Listed below are T cell receptor beta chains from one sample, sequenced in a study of PD-1 blockade in mismatch repair-deficient tumors. Clones were sequenced by immunoSEQ multiplex PCR, and TCRdb holds only the in-frame ones, with some missing. The sample consists of roughly 14,000 clones, 86% of them appearing once. Their specific antigens are unknown. The sample here was cells cultured in vitro, taken from a patient treated with pembrolizumab. The receptors were gathered from an adult with mismatch repair-deficient cancer. CDR3s include the opening cysteine and the closing phenylalanine or tryptophan.

j_gene: TRBJ2-1; v_gene: TRBV6-1; CDR3aa: CASSAKLAGGYNEQFF
j_gene: TRBJ2-5; v_gene: TRBV5-4; CDR3aa: CASSPSGTLSYQETQYF
j_gene: TRBJ1-4; v_gene: TRBV7-9; CDR3aa: CASSLSGSNEKLFF
j_gene: TRBJ2-7; v_gene: TRBV5-1; CDR3aa: CASSFGVVPSAYEQYF
j_gene: TRBJ2-1; v_gene: TRBV2; CDR3aa: CASSSTGLQDHNEQFF
j_gene: TRBJ2-2; v_gene: TRBV30; CDR3aa: CAWSPRFGKLFF
j_gene: TRBJ2-7; v_gene: TRBV14; CDR3aa: CASSDRGSYEQYF
j_gene: TRBJ1-1; v_gene: TRBV28; CDR3aa: CASSLRGDHTNTEAFF
j_gene: TRBJ2-1; v_gene: TRBV5-4; CDR3aa: CASSLGTSGYNEQFF
j_gene: TRBJ2-7; v_gene: TRBV21-1; CDR3aa: CASSKGDIYEQYF